The 3 T cell receptor beta chains presented below share a single source sample, sequenced in a study of cytomegalovirus exposure and HLA in healthy donors. 60 Vbeta and 13 Jbeta primers were used in PCR. Only in-frame clones appear in the TCRdb table, and some are missing; sequencing was by immunoSEQ multiplex PCR. The sample includes 130,000 to 150,000 clones, 73% of them seen just once. Specimen: PBMCs. These receptors originate from a woman between 40 and 50 years old in good health and CMV-seronegative.

The chain combines TRBV7-2 with TRBJ1-5, with 7 bases matching TRBD1. The CDR3 has 15 residues. The germline CDR1 and CDR2 sequences are SGHTA and FQGNSA. J was trimmed by 3 bases and V by 5 bases; bases with no gene match: 7. The chain's CDR3 is CASSARQGDNQPQHF. The CDR3 nucleotides are TGTGCCAGCAGCGCTCGGCAGGGGGACAATCAGCCCCAGCATTTT.

The chain couples TRBV2 to TRBJ2-1; maybe TRBD1 (6 bases). The germline V gene encodes CDR1 SNHLY and CDR2 FYNNEI. This CDR3 is built from 12 residues. The ends were cut back, 7 bases at V and 13 bases at J, with 17 bases in the middle. The CDR3: CASMLRSGGQFF. Here the CDR3 DNA reads TGTGCCAGCATGCTACGCAGTGGGGGCCAGTTCTTC.

The V gene is TRBV4-1, the J gene TRBJ1-5, with D tentatively TRBD1 (5 bases). The CDR3 extends over 15 amino acids. The germline V gene encodes CDR1 MGHRA and CDR2 YSYEKL. V shed 3 bases and J shed 4 bases, with 13 bases lying between them. The CDR3 DNA follows: TGCGCCAGCAGCCATCAGGGTGTTGCGAATCAGCCCCAGCATTTT. It is translated as CASSHQGVANQPQHF.